These 5 T cell receptor beta chains share one sample of origin, sequenced in a study of Graves' ophthalmopathy and Graves' hyperthyroidism. Amplification from RNA transcripts yielded the TCR beta CDR3 regions. In the first round, RT-PCR was carried out with HTBI primers, and a multiplex PCR formed the second round. TCRdb ran MiXCR on the multiplex PCR reads and lists one entry per CDR3 protein. There are 350,000 to 450,000 distinct CDR3 sequences in the sample; around 18% occur only once, and 1.5% to 2% lies in the top ten. The sample taken for sequencing was peripheral blood. The receptors here all came from a woman between 18 and 29 years old with Graves' ophthalmopathy.

The sample holds many counts of this clonotype. V is TRBV12-3 or TRBV12-4 and J is TRBJ2-2; D is unresolved. The V gene lost 5 bases and the J gene lost 10 bases, with 11 bases spanning the gap. The CDR3 runs 12 residues. The chain's CDR3 is CASSPEVEELFF. CDR3 DNA sequence: TGTGCCAGCAGTCCCGAAGTCGAGGAGCTGTTTTTT.

The V and J genes are TRBV12-3 or TRBV12-4 and TRBJ2-7; 7 bases agree with TRBD1. V lost 6 bases and J lost 0; bases outside the gene matches: 5. CDR3 size: 14 residues. Here the CDR3 reads CASSSGQISYEQYF. The DNA for the CDR3 is TGTGCCAGCAGCTCGGGACAGATCTCCTACGAGCAGTACTTC.

This clonotype was counted ten times or more. The CDR3 DNA reads TGTGCCAGCAGTTTATTTAAATGGGATCGGCATTTT. Its translation: CASSLFKWDRHF. The chain uses TRBV28 and TRBJ1-5; D is ambiguous. The CDR3 consists of 12 residues. Germline CDR1 MDHEN, CDR2 SYDVKM. The V and J ends lost 1 base and 15 bases respectively, with 13 bases between them.

V usage is TRBV5-1 and J usage is TRBJ2-2; 16 bases map to TRBD2. V lost 4 bases and J lost 0; bases outside the gene matches: 3. The CDR3 is 18 residues long. Germline V gene lookup returns CDR1 SGHRS and CDR2 YFSETQ. CDR3 region: CASSPGLAGGANTGELFF. As DNA, the CDR3 is TGCGCCAGCAGCCCGGGACTAGCGGGAGGGGCGAACACCGGGGAGCTGTTTTTT.

The rearrangement uses TRBV11-2 and TRBJ2-2; D gene unclear. Trimming stripped 5 bases from V and 6 bases from J, with 19 bases between. The CDR3 sequence is 16 residues long. Germline V CDR1 and CDR2: SGHAT, FQNNGV. CDR3 loop: CASSPIGSHRAGELFF. CDR3 nucleotide sequence: TGTGCCAGCAGCCCGATCGGGTCTCACCGGGCCGGGGAGCTGTTTTTT.